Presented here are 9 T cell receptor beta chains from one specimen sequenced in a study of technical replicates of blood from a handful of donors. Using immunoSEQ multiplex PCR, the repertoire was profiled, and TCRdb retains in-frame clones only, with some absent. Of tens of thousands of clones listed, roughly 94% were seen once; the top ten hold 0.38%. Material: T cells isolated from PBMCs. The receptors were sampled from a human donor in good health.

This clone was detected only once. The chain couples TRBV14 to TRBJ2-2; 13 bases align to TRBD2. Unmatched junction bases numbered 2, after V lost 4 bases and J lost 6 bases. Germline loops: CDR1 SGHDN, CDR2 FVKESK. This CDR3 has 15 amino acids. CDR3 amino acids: CASSLGLAGAGELFF. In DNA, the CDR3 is TGTGCCAGCAGCCTTGGACTAGCGGGAGCCGGGGAGCTGTTTTTT.

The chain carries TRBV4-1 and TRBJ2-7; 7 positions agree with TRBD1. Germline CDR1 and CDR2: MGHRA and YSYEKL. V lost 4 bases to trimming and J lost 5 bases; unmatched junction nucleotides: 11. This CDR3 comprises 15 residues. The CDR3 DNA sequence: TGCGCCAGCAGCCTACCGGACAGGCGTATGGACGAGCAGTACTTC. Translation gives CASSLPDRRMDEQYF.

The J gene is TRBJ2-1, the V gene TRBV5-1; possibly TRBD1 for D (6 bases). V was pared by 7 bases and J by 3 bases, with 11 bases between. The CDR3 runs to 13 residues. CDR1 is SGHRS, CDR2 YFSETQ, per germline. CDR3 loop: CASSGTYYNEQFF. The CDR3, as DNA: TGCGCCAGCTCAGGGACATACTACAATGAGCAGTTCTTC.

In DNA, the CDR3 is TGTGCCAGCAGTCAAACGGGGGGTTTTTACAATGAGCAGTTCTTC. Translated, it gives CASSQTGGFYNEQFF. The chain employs TRBV6-1 and TRBJ2-1, with 7 bases that match TRBD2. CDR1 and CDR2 from the germline V gene are MNHNS and SASEGT. Trimming removed 5 bases from V and 4 bases from J; junction bases left unmatched: 8. The CDR3 consists of 15 residues.

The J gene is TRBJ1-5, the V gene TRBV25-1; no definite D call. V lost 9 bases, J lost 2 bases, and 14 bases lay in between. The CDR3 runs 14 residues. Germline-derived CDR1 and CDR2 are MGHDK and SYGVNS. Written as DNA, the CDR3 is TGTGCCAGTTCCGGGGATGGGGGCAATCAGCCCCAGCATTTT. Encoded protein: CASSGDGGNQPQHF.

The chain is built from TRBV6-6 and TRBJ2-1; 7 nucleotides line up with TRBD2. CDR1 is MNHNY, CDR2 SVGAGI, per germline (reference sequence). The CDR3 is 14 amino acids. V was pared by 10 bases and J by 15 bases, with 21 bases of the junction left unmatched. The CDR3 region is CATLSSAGTKIRFF. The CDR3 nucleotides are TGTGCCACCCTTTCCTCAGCGGGGACGAAGATACGGTTCTTC.

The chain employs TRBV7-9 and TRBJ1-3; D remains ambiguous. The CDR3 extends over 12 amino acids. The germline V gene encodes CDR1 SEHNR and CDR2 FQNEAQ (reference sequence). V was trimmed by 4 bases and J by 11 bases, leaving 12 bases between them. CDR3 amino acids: CASSSQVTAIYF. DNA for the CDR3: TGTGCCAGCAGCTCTCAGGTTACCGCCATATATTTT.

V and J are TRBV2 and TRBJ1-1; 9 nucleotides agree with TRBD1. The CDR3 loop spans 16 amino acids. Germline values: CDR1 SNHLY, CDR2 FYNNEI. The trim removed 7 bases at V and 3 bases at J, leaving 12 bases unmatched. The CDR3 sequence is CASTAPQGARDTEAFF. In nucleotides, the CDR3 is TGTGCCAGCACGGCACCACAGGGGGCTAGGGACACTGAAGCTTTCTTT.

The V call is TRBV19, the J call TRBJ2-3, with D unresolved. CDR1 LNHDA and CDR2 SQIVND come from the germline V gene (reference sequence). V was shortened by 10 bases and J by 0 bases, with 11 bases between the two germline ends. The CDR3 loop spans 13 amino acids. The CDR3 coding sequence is TGTGCCACCACCTTAGATAGCACAGATACGCAGTATTTT. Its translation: CATTLDSTDTQYF.